The 25 T cell receptor beta chains in this list originate from one sample, sequenced in a study of T-cell reconstitution after alpha-beta-depleted transplantation in children. Preparation of the TCRbeta library was carried out with unique molecular identifiers. TCRdb reprocessed the PCR reads with MiXCR, giving one entry per CDR3 protein. The repertoire holds some 550,000 distinct CDR3 sequences, approximately 16% seen once, with approximately 3% in the top ten. Sequencing was performed on PBMCs from the stem cell graft donor, taken from the stem cell graft. The receptor source for this set is a human donor who donated a stem cell graft to a child with acute lymphoblastic leukemia.

This clonotype was observed a handful of times. The rearrangement joins TRBV20-1 to TRBJ1-4; D possibly corresponds to TRBD1 (5 bases). The CDR3 spans 16 residues. Trimming pared 0 bases from V and 8 bases from J, leaving 19 bases between. Germline V gene data show CDR1 as DFQATT and CDR2 as SNEGSKA (reference sequence). The CDR3 reads CSARDQRPRAGEKLFF. The CDR3 DNA sequence: TGCAGTGCTAGAGATCAAAGGCCCAGGGCTGGCGAAAAACTGTTTTTT.

The rearrangement uses TRBV19 and TRBJ1-5; D is uncertain. The germline V and J ends were trimmed by 3 bases and 1 base, with 10 bases remaining between them. This CDR3 is built from 15 residues. Germline V gene data show CDR1 as LNHDA and CDR2 as SQIVND (reference sequence). CDR3 sequence reads: CASSIGGYSNQPQHF. The CDR3 DNA follows: TGTGCCAGTAGTATTGGTGGCTACAGCAATCAGCCCCAGCATTTT.

This chain uses TRBV25-1 with TRBJ1-2; 8 positions match TRBD1. The CDR3 covers 18 residues. From germline, CDR1 is MGHDK and CDR2 SYGVNS. V lost 5 bases to trimming and J lost 2 bases; unmatched junction nucleotides: 16. CDR3 coding DNA: TGTGCCAGCAGTAGGGGGCCCGAAAGACAGGGGAGGAACTATGGCTACACCTTC. It is translated as CASSRGPERQGRNYGYTF.

This clonotype was detected only a few times. The J gene is TRBJ2-7, the V gene TRBV13; 9 bases agree with TRBD1. This CDR3 comprises 15 residues. The ends lost 6 bases at V and 1 base at J; junction bases unmatched: 7. The germline CDR1 and CDR2 sequences are PRHDT and FYEKMQ (reference sequence). The CDR3 nucleotides read TGTGCCAGCAGTTCTGGGGGGACAGGGTCCTACGAGCAGTACTTC. Translation gives CASSSGGTGSYEQYF.

This clonotype was found a few times. The chain employs TRBV7-3 and TRBJ1-5; D is unresolved. The germline CDR1 and CDR2 sequences are SGHTA and FQGTGA. The CDR3 contains 14 residues. Trimming took 5 bases from V and 7 from J, leaving 15 bases between them. The CDR3 region has the DNA TGTGCCAGCAGCCCAGACGGGCCTGGGCAGCCCCAGCATTTT. Translated, it gives CASSPDGPGQPQHF.

V usage is TRBV20-1 and J usage is TRBJ2-2; D remains ambiguous. CDR1 and CDR2 from the germline V gene are DFQATT and SNEGSKA (reference sequence). The CDR3 consists of 11 residues. V lost 6 bases and J 7 bases, leaving 9 bases between the germline ends. DNA for the CDR3: TGCAGTGCCACGGAAGACGGGGAGCTGTTTTTT. This gives the protein CSATEDGELFF.

This clonotype occurred a few times. The chain has TRBV12-3 or TRBV12-4 and TRBJ1-2; TRBD1 aligns across 10 bases. The CDR3 loop spans 14 amino acids. J was trimmed by 5 bases and V by 6 bases; bases with no gene match: 6. CDR3 in amino acids: CASSPGTGVYGYTF. The CDR3 nucleotides are TGTGCCAGCAGCCCCGGGACAGGGGTTTATGGCTACACCTTC.

This clonotype was seen repeatedly, ten times or more. The chain links TRBV12-3 or TRBV12-4 to TRBJ2-3, with 12 bases lining up with TRBD2. The ends lost 6 bases at V and 6 bases at J; junction bases unmatched: 7. CDR3 length: 15 amino acids. DNA for the CDR3: TGTGCCAGCAGCTCCGGGACTAGCGGGTCGGATACGCAGTATTTT. Translation: CASSSGTSGSDTQYF.

The chain has TRBV29-1 and TRBJ2-5, with 7 bases aligning to TRBD2. Germline V gives CDR1 SQVTM, CDR2 ANQGSEA. The CDR3 extends over 14 amino acids. V dropped 3 bases and J dropped 5; count of bases not matched to a gene: 9. The CDR3 bases are TGCAGCGTTGAGAAGCTAGCGGAGGGGGAGACCCAGTACTTC. It yields the protein CSVEKLAEGETQYF.

The DNA for the CDR3 is TGTGCCAGCAGTTACTCGTCAAATGGCTACACCTTC. Translated, it gives CASSYSSNGYTF. The chain carries TRBV6-6 and TRBJ1-2; no clear D. Germline CDR1 MNHNY, CDR2 SVGAGI (reference sequence). Trimming pared 0 bases from V and 6 bases from J, leaving 5 bases between. The CDR3 loop spans 12 amino acids.

The J gene is TRBJ2-7, the V gene TRBV28, with 10 bases fitting TRBD2. The V gene's germline CDR1 is MDHEN and CDR2 SYDVKM. J gave up 4 bases and V 4 bases, and 7 bases lay outside the gene matches. The CDR3 is 15 amino acids. The CDR3 sequence: CASSSRDSGRYEQYF. In DNA, the CDR3 is TGTGCCAGCAGTTCTCGGGATAGCGGGAGGTACGAGCAGTACTTC.

V and J are TRBV20-1 and TRBJ2-3; 8 positions match TRBD2. V lost 3 bases, J lost 1 base, and 6 bases stayed unmatched. Germline V gene sequence: CDR1 DFQATT, CDR2 SNEGSKA (reference sequence). This CDR3 spans 15 amino acids. CDR3 DNA: TGCAGTGCTAGTGCCTGGCGGGAGGGCACAGATACGCAGTATTTT. Translating it yields CSASAWREGTDTQYF.

V is TRBV20-1 and J is TRBJ1-1; 7 bases agree with TRBD1. This CDR3 has 16 residues. V trimming: 6 bases; J trimming: 3 bases; junction bases outside the gene matches: 16. Germline loops: CDR1 DFQATT, CDR2 SNEGSKA (reference sequence). The CDR3 reads CSADDPKGAGHTEAFF. DNA for the CDR3: TGCAGTGCCGACGACCCGAAGGGGGCGGGTCACACTGAAGCTTTCTTT.

This clonotype has only a few counts. V usage is TRBV15 and J usage is TRBJ2-7; TRBD1 matches at 8 bases. CDR1 is LNHNV and CDR2 is YYDKDF in the germline V gene (reference sequence). The CDR3 length is 15 residues. Trimming removed 3 bases from V and 5 bases from J; junction bases left unmatched: 9. The CDR3 bases are TGTGCCACCAGCAGCCTAGACAGGGGCTCAGACGAGCAGTACTTC. This encodes CATSSLDRGSDEQYF.

In its sample, this clonotype was seen many times. This chain links TRBV29-1 with TRBJ2-1, with TRBD1 matching over 8 bases. Germline V lookup: CDR1 SQVTM, CDR2 ANQGSEA. Trimming cost V 4 bases and J 10 bases; bases outside gene matches: 12. CDR3 size: 14 residues. CDR3 in amino acids: CSVVSQGAMGEQFF. DNA of the CDR3: TGCAGCGTTGTATCCCAGGGGGCTATGGGGGAGCAGTTCTTC.

This clonotype appeared a few times. The V gene is TRBV20-1, the J gene TRBJ2-3; TRBD2 aligns across 11 bases. Trimming removed 6 bases from V and 4 bases from J; junction bases left unmatched: 6. CDR3 length: 14 amino acids. Germline CDR1 and CDR2: DFQATT and SNEGSKA (reference sequence). The CDR3 protein is CSAHGTSGSDTQYF. The CDR3 region has the DNA TGCAGTGCCCACGGGACTAGCGGTTCAGATACGCAGTATTTT.

This clonotype showed up just a few times. The chain combines TRBV12-3 or TRBV12-4 with TRBJ2-1, with a weak D call TRBD2 (6 bases). The CDR3 is made up of 13 amino acids. V lost 4 bases, J lost 7 bases, and 11 bases lay in between. The CDR3 loop reads CASSSGRRNEQFF. The CDR3 coding sequence is TGTGCCAGCAGTTCCGGGAGAAGAAATGAGCAGTTCTTC.

The table lists this clonotype with a few counts. The chain recombines TRBV20-1 with TRBJ2-1; D remains unclear. V lost 3 bases to trimming and J lost 12 bases, with 18 bases between them. The CDR3 has 13 amino acids. The germline CDR1 and CDR2 sequences are DFQATT and SNEGSKA (reference sequence). In DNA, the CDR3 is TGCAGTGCTAGGCAAGTCGTAGGAAAGGGGCAGTTCTTC. It translates to CSARQVVGKGQFF.

This clonotype was counted between two and nine times. The chain links TRBV20-1 to TRBJ2-3; 7 bases are shared with TRBD2. Unmatched junction bases numbered 2, after V lost 5 bases and J lost 6 bases. The germline V gene has CDR1 DFQATT and CDR2 SNEGSKA (reference sequence). CDR3 length equals 11 residues. The DNA for the CDR3 is TGCAGTGCTGGGGGGGATGATACGCAGTATTTT. This sequence encodes CSAGGDDTQYF.

This clonotype was recorded a few times. The chain couples TRBV4-2 to TRBJ2-7; 9 bases are shared with TRBD2. The CDR3 spans 14 residues. CDR1 LGHNA and CDR2 YNFKEQ come from the germline V gene. The V segment lost 4 bases and the J segment 3 bases; nucleotides outside the gene matches: 4. The CDR3 loop reads CASSPRGGNYEQYF. The CDR3 nucleotides are TGTGCCAGCAGCCCGCGGGGGGGGAACTACGAGCAGTACTTC.

Regarding this clonotype: At one end, the junction sequence differs from germline, possibly due to a read error. The CDR3 region has the DNA TGTGCCAGCAGCGAACTTCCAACAGATACGCATTATTTT. As protein: CASSELPTDTHYF. The chain has TRBV9 and TRBJ2-3; D not certain. The CDR3 consists of 13 residues. Germline V CDR1 and CDR2: SGDLS, YYNGEE. Full variable domain (outside the CDR3, taken from reference TRBV9 and TRBJ2-3): DSGVTQTPKHLITATGQRVTLRCSPRSGDLSVYWYQQSLDQGLQFLIQYYNGEERAKGNILERFSAQQFPDLHSELNLSSLELGDSALYFCASSELPTDTHYFGPGTRLTVL.

The gene calls are TRBV4-1 and TRBJ1-1, with D uncertain. The ends were cut back, 5 bases at V and 6 bases at J, with 13 bases in the middle. From germline, CDR1 is MGHRA and CDR2 YSYEKL. The CDR3 runs to 13 residues. CDR3 protein: CASSALGLAEAFF. The CDR3 region has the DNA TGCGCCAGCAGCGCCCTGGGCCTAGCTGAAGCTTTCTTT.

This clonotype was seen just once. V is TRBV7-6 and J is TRBJ2-7, with TRBD2 identical over 11 bases. Germline values: CDR1 SGHVS, CDR2 FNYEAQ. This CDR3 is 15 amino acids long. V lost 5 bases and J lost 3; bases outside the gene matches: 6. CDR3 DNA sequence: TGTGCCAGCAGCGCCCAAGGGACTAGCGGCTACGAGCAGTACTTC. Translation: CASSAQGTSGYEQYF. The full variable domain, in which reference TRBV7-6 and TRBJ2-7 provide the parts outside the CDR3, is GAGVSQSPRYKVTKRGQDVALRCDPISGHVSLYWYRQALGQGPEFLTYFNYEAQQDKSGLPNDRFSAERPEGSISTLTIQRTEQRDSAMYRCASSAQGTSGYEQYFGPGTRLTVT.

This clonotype was counted many times. The chain recombines TRBV6-2 or TRBV6-3 with TRBJ2-2, with 7 bases lining up with TRBD2. The length of the CDR3 is 15 residues. After removal of 6 bases from V and 3 bases from J, the junction contained 7 bases not matched to a gene. The germline CDR1 and CDR2 sequences are MNHEY and SVGEGT. The CDR3: CASRASGIHTGELFF. The CDR3 DNA reads TGTGCCAGCAGGGCTAGCGGAATTCACACCGGGGAGCTGTTTTTT.

The chain joins TRBV4-1 to TRBJ2-7; no clear D gene. Germline CDR1 is MGHRA and CDR2 is YSYEKL. Trimming took 0 bases from V and 6 from J, leaving 12 bases between them. The CDR3 contains 14 residues. CDR3 in amino acids: CASSQDPGNFEQYF. In nucleotides, the CDR3 is TGCGCCAGCAGCCAAGACCCAGGCAATTTCGAGCAGTACTTC.